The rows below give T cell receptor beta chains drawn from one sample of a study of graft-versus-host responses after intestinal transplantation. The data were produced by immunoSEQ multiplex PCR, yet TCRdb's version contains in-frame clones alone and is incomplete. The sample gives about 43,000 clones, roughly 95% of which show up once; roughly 1.5% is in the top ten. This material consisted of PBMCs, taken approximately 360 days after intestinal transplant. The receptor set was obtained from a human patient who received an intestinal transplant, so some T cells may come from the graft donor. The CDR3 runs from the conserved cysteine through the conserved F or W. The order of the fields is D gene, clone size, V gene, J gene, CDR3 DNA, CDR3 protein. The D gene is left open where the match is weak. A row's size may be missing; if present it is once, few, many or a size class.

>.|.|TRBV7-7|TRBJ2-7
TGTGCCAGCAGCACGGAACAGGGAAGGCAGTACTTC
CASSTEQGRQYF
>.|.|TRBV5-4|TRBJ2-2
TGTGCCAGCAGAAAGGACTACCTTGGCGGGGAGCTGTTTTTT
CASRKDYLGGELFF
>.|.|TRBV29-1|TRBJ1-1
TGCAGCGCGACTGAAGCTTTCTTT
CSATEAFF
>TRBD1|.|TRBV6-1|TRBJ1-5
TGTGCCAGCAGTGAAGCGGACAGGGTAGCCCAGCATTTT
CASSEADRVAQHF
>.|.|TRBV19|TRBJ1-1
TGTGCCAGTAGTATTGGCCCGAACACTGAAGCTTTCTTT
CASSIGPNTEAFF
>.|.|TRBV2|TRBJ1-1
TGTGCCAGCAGTGAAACGGGTATAAAAGCTTTCTTT
CASSETGIKAFF
>.|.|TRBV6-5|TRBJ1-6
TGTGCCAGCAGTGTACTAACAGGGACCGATTCACCCCTCCACTTT
CASSVLTGTDSPLHF
>.|.|TRBV10-3|TRBJ1-6
TGTGCCAGCAGTTACTCCCCAGCCTTAGCGGATTCACCCCTCCACTTT
CASSYSPALADSPLHF
>.|.|TRBV6-1|TRBJ2-3
TGTGCCAGCAGTGAATCCCATACAGATACGCAGTATTTT
CASSESHTDTQYF
>TRBD2|.|TRBV27|TRBJ2-3
TGTGCCAGCATGCTCGCGGGGGGCCCAGATACGCAGTATTTT
CASMLAGGPDTQYF
>.|.|TRBV5-6|TRBJ2-7
TGTGCCAGCAGCACCCTGGGACGAGGCAGCTCCTACGAGCAGTACTTC
CASSTLGRGSSYEQYF
>TRBD2|.|TRBV30|TRBJ2-1
TGTGCCTGGATGCGGCGGGAGCTCTCCTACAATGAGCAGTTCTTC
CAWMRRELSYNEQFF
>.|.|TRBV18|TRBJ1-4
TGTGCCAGCTCATCCCAGGGCGCGGAAAAACTGTTTTTT
CASSSQGAEKLFF
>.|.|TRBV7-6|TRBJ1-2
TGTGCCAGCAGCTTGAGCATCAGCGGCAACTATGGCTACACCTTC
CASSLSISGNYGYTF
>.|.|TRBV19|TRBJ1-5
TGTGCCAGTAGTATACTTGCGGCATATAGCAATCAGCCCCAGCATTTT
CASSILAAYSNQPQHF
>.|once|TRBV2|TRBJ1-2
TGTGCCAGCAGCCGCTTCTATGGCTACACCTTC
CASSRFYGYTF